The 25 T cell receptor beta chains below come from one sample, sequenced in a study of radiotherapy plus CTLA-4 blockade in lung cancer. TCRdb's table, derived via immunoSEQ multiplex PCR, lists solely in-frame clones and lacks some. The top ten hold 4% to 6% of the sample, which has 90,000 to 100,000 clones, 88% seen once. The material sequenced was peripheral blood, taken from a patient treated with radiotherapy plus ipilimumab. These receptor sequences come from a human donor with non-small cell lung cancer that progressed on radiotherapy plus ipilimumab.

The genes are TRBV28 and TRBJ2-7, with 7 nucleotides matching TRBD1. Germline V gene lookup returns CDR1 MDHEN and CDR2 SYDVKM. The CDR3 is 15 amino acids. Trimming removed 6 bases from V and 0 bases from J; junction bases left unmatched: 8. The CDR3 spells CASSFDRASSYEQYF. The CDR3 DNA reads as TGTGCCAGCAGCTTCGACAGGGCGAGCTCCTACGAGCAGTACTTC.

The chain carries TRBV15 and TRBJ2-1; a possible D gene is TRBD2 (5 bases). This CDR3 is built from 15 residues. V gave up 1 base and J gave up 2 bases, with 9 bases separating them. Germline CDR1 and CDR2: LNHNV and YYDKDF (reference sequence). The CDR3: CATSRGTFPYNEQFF. The DNA of the CDR3 is TGTGCCACCAGCAGAGGGACTTTCCCCTACAATGAGCAGTTCTTC.

Remarks on this clone: One junction end disagrees with the germline gene, perhaps due to a read error. This chain uses TRBV5-1 with TRBJ2-1; 8 nucleotides match TRBD1. The CDR3 length is 14 residues. Looked up from germline, CDR1 is SGHRS and CDR2 is YFSETQ. CDR3 amino acids: CASRLDRAYNEQFF. The DNA for the CDR3 is TGCGCCAGCAGATTGGACAGGGCGTACAATGAGCAGTTCTTC.

V and J are TRBV11-1 and TRBJ1-5; D gene unclear. The CDR3 sequence is 13 residues long. Trimming stripped 2 bases from V and 5 bases from J, with 7 bases between. Germline V lookup: CDR1 SGHAT, CDR2 FQDESV (reference sequence). The CDR3 sequence is CASSLNGDQPQHF. CDR3 DNA: TGTGCCAGCAGCTTAAATGGCGATCAGCCCCAGCATTTT.

This sequence joins TRBV6-6 and TRBJ1-2; tentative D call: TRBD1 (6 bases). The germline gives CDR1 MNHNY, CDR2 SVGAGI (reference sequence). The CDR3 spans 14 residues. With 7 bases removed from V and 4 bases from J, the gap between germline ends came to 16 bases. CDR3 region: CASTKGGSAYGYTF. The CDR3, as DNA: TGTGCCAGCACTAAGGGGGGGTCGGCCTATGGCTACACCTTC.

This clone was observed once. The chain joins TRBV2 to TRBJ2-5; D may match TRBD1 or TRBD2 (5 bases each). Germline V gene lookup returns CDR1 SNHLY and CDR2 FYNNEI. The germline V and J ends were trimmed by 6 bases and 4 bases, with 12 bases remaining between them. This CDR3 has 13 amino acids. This chain's CDR3 is CASRPAGRETQYF. The CDR3 coding sequence is TGTGCCAGCAGGCCGGCAGGGAGAGAGACCCAGTACTTC.

This clone was counted only a few times. This chain links TRBV4-1 with TRBJ2-7; TRBD1 might be the D (5 bases). The V end lost 3 bases, the J end lost 2 bases, and 11 bases lay between the germline ends. The CDR3 consists of 14 residues. CDR1 and CDR2 from the germline V gene are MGHRA and YSYEKL. This chain's CDR3 is CASSHVGDTYEQYF. CDR3 nucleotides: TGCGCCAGCAGCCACGTAGGGGATACCTACGAGCAGTACTTC.

The chain has TRBV29-1 and TRBJ2-7; D is ambiguous. The CDR3 covers 11 residues. Germline CDR1 is SQVTM and CDR2 is ANQGSEA. Trimming removed 6 bases at V and 4 bases at J, with 10 bases between. The chain's CDR3 is CSVRYQYEQYF. In nucleotides, the CDR3 is TGCAGCGTCCGCTACCAATACGAGCAGTACTTC.

CDR3 sequence reads: CASRADRGNNSPLHF. The CDR3 DNA is TGTGCCAGCAGAGCGGACAGGGGCAATAATTCACCCCTCCACTTT. V is TRBV2 and J is TRBJ1-6; 9 bases agree with TRBD1. Germline loops: CDR1 SNHLY, CDR2 FYNNEI. The CDR3 extends over 15 amino acids. V trimming: 6 bases; J trimming: 5 bases; junction bases outside the gene matches: 5.

V usage is TRBV6-5 and J usage is TRBJ2-7; 10 nucleotides match TRBD2. CDR1 is MNHEY, CDR2 SVGAGI, per germline. This CDR3 contains 15 residues. J lost 3 bases, V lost 1 base, and 3 bases had no gene match. CDR3 residues: CASSYLSSGSYEQYF. The CDR3 DNA is TGTGCCAGCAGTTACTTGTCTAGCGGGAGCTACGAGCAGTACTTC.

This rearrangement joins TRBV7-6 to TRBJ2-1, with 10 bases identical to TRBD2. CDR3 size: 16 residues. Losses at the gene ends were 5 bases for V and 4 bases for J; bases not matched to a gene: 8. Per the germline V gene, CDR1 is SGHVS and CDR2 is FNYEAQ. CDR3 nucleotide sequence: TGTGCCAGCAGCCAGACGCCTAGCGGGAGTTACAATGAGCAGTTCTTC. Translating gives CASSQTPSGSYNEQFF.

The genes are TRBV12-5 and TRBJ2-1; no firm D call. V was clipped by 3 bases and J by 7 bases, with 4 bases between them. Germline assignment: CDR1 LGHNT and CDR2 FRNRAP. This CDR3 contains 11 residues. CDR3 coding DNA: TGTGCTAGTGGTTTAGTTAATGAGCAGTTCTTC. Translated, it gives CASGLVNEQFF. Using reference TRBV12-5 and TRBJ2-1 for the parts outside the CDR3, the full variable domain is DARVTQTPRHKVTEMGQEVTMRCQPILGHNTVFWYRQTMMQGLELLAYFRNRAPLDDSGMPKDRFSAEMPDATLATLKIQPSEPRDSAVYFCASGLVNEQFFGPGTRLTVL.

This clone was recorded only once. The gene calls are TRBV4-1 and TRBJ2-2; D may be TRBD1 or TRBD2 (5 bases each). The V end was cut by 4 bases, the J end by 1 base, with 13 bases between. This CDR3 has 16 amino acids. Germline assignment: CDR1 MGHRA and CDR2 YSYEKL. The DNA for the CDR3 is TGCGCCAGCAGCCGATCCGGGGCCCAGAACACCGGGGAGCTGTTTTTT. Protein: CASSRSGAQNTGELFF.

As for this clone: The sample has other DNA sequences that encode this CDR3 too. CDR3 DNA sequence: TGTGCCAGCTCCGTTGGGGGCGGCAATCAGCCCCAGCATTTT. Protein: CASSVGGGNQPQHF. V is TRBV2 and J is TRBJ1-5, with a possible D match to TRBD1 (6 bases). The V end was cut by 8 bases, the J end by 2 bases, with 13 bases between. The CDR3 sequence is 14 residues long. Germline-derived CDR1 and CDR2 are SNHLY and FYNNEI. Full variable domain (remainder filled in from reference TRBV2 and TRBJ1-5): EPEVTQTPSHQVTQMGQEVILRCVPISNHLYFYWYRQILGQKVEFLVSFYNNEISEKSEIFDDQFSVERPDGSNFTLKIRSTKLEDSAMYFCASSVGGGNQPQHFGDGTRLSIL.

The gene calls are TRBV27 and TRBJ1-5; D gene uncertain. The germline CDR1 and CDR2 sequences are MNHEY and SMNVEV (reference sequence). V lost 0 bases to trimming and J lost 3 bases, with 9 bases between them. The CDR3 extends over 15 amino acids. The CDR3: CASSLSGQLNQPQHF. CDR3 sequence (DNA): TGTGCCAGCAGTTTATCCGGGCAGCTCAATCAGCCCCAGCATTTT.

This clone was seen just once. This sequence joins TRBV6-5 and TRBJ2-5; tentatively, D is TRBD1 (6 bases). Germline V gives CDR1 MNHEY, CDR2 SVGAGI. Trimming removed 2 bases at V and 5 bases at J, with 15 bases between. This CDR3 contains 15 residues. CDR3 loop: CASSYTGTGSETQYF. The CDR3 bases are TGTGCCAGCAGTTACACCGGCACAGGGTCGGAGACCCAGTACTTC.

This rearrangement joins TRBV9 to TRBJ1-3, with D perhaps matching TRBD1 (5 bases). The germline CDR1 and CDR2 sequences are SGDLS and YYNGEE. This CDR3 region has 17 residues. Trimming pared 0 bases from V and 0 bases from J, leaving 13 bases between. The CDR3 DNA reads as TGTGCCAGCAGCGTAGGACAGCGTAAATACTCTGGAAACACCATATATTTT. Amino acid sequence: CASSVGQRKYSGNTIYF. Variable domain in full (rest from reference TRBV9 and TRBJ1-3): DSGVTQTPKHLITATGQRVTLRCSPRSGDLSVYWYQQSLDQGLQFLIQYYNGEERAKGNILERFSAQQFPDLHSELNLSSLELGDSALYFCASSVGQRKYSGNTIYFGEGSWLTVV.

The chain recombines TRBV7-6 with TRBJ2-1; 7 bases align to TRBD2. The CDR3 has 16 amino acids. V was clipped by 5 bases and J by 7 bases; unmatched bases: 14. The germline V gene has CDR1 SGHVS and CDR2 FNYEAQ. The CDR3 protein is CASSPSFREGRNEQFF. CDR3 DNA sequence: TGTGCCAGCAGCCCAAGTTTCAGGGAGGGTAGGAATGAGCAGTTCTTC.

J is TRBJ1-2 and V is TRBV19; tentative D call: TRBD1 (6 bases). The germline V and J ends were trimmed by 5 bases and 6 bases, with 19 bases remaining between them. Germline CDR1 and CDR2: LNHDA and SQIVND (reference sequence). CDR3 length: 15 amino acids. The CDR3 loop is CASSARQATLNGYTF. CDR3 coding DNA: TGTGCCAGTAGTGCCCGACAGGCCACATTAAATGGCTACACCTTC.

The V gene is TRBV5-6, the J gene TRBJ1-2, with D tentatively TRBD1 (6 bases). The CDR3 runs 15 residues. Germline-derived CDR1 and CDR2 are SGHDT and YYEEEE. Trimming took 4 bases from V and 6 from J, leaving 19 bases between them. CDR3 nucleotide sequence: TGTGCCAGCAGCCACACCGGGGGGGCAGAGGATGGCTACACCTTC. This sequence encodes CASSHTGGAEDGYTF.

The V call is TRBV6-1, the J call TRBJ1-5; D is undetermined. The length of the CDR3 is 15 residues. Germline CDR1 is MNHNS and CDR2 is SASEGT. V lost 6 bases and J 6 bases, leaving 18 bases between the germline ends. CDR3 DNA sequence: TGTGCCAGCAGGTACAGTGCGGGATCAGGTCAGCCCCAGCATTTT. Its translation is CASRYSAGSGQPQHF.

The chain joins TRBV19 to TRBJ1-5; perhaps TRBD1 as D (6 bases). CDR3 size: 16 residues. Per the germline V gene, CDR1 is LNHDA and CDR2 is SQIVND (reference sequence). V was pared by 3 bases and J by 0 bases, with 12 bases between. CDR3 coding DNA: TGTGCCAGTAGTATCGTACAGGGTATTAGCAATCAGCCCCAGCATTTT. Encoded protein: CASSIVQGISNQPQHF.

The chain employs TRBV9 and TRBJ2-1; TRBD2 aligns across 11 bases. Trimming removed 3 bases from V and 8 bases from J; junction bases left unmatched: 7. The CDR3 contains 15 residues. CDR1 SGDLS and CDR2 YYNGEE come from the germline V gene. CDR3 sequence reads: CASSARLAGLYEQFF. The CDR3, as DNA: TGTGCCAGCAGCGCGCGACTAGCGGGACTATATGAGCAGTTCTTC.

This chain links TRBV29-1 with TRBJ1-1; a weak D match, TRBD1 (5 bases). V was shortened by 0 bases and J by 6 bases, with 8 bases between the two germline ends. CDR3 length: 12 residues. Germline loops: CDR1 SQVTM, CDR2 ANQGSEA. CDR3 sequence reads: CSVEEQVAEAFF. As DNA, the CDR3 is TGCAGCGTTGAAGAACAGGTCGCTGAAGCTTTCTTT.

The chain is built from TRBV2 and TRBJ2-3; D uncertain. The CDR3 sequence is 13 residues long. With 2 bases removed from V and 5 bases from J, the gap between germline ends came to 8 bases. Germline V gene data show CDR1 as SNHLY and CDR2 as FYNNEI. This CDR3 reads CASSEPGGDTQYF. The CDR3 DNA sequence: TGTGCCAGCAGTGAACCCGGTGGAGATACGCAGTATTTT.